This T cell receptor (beta chain) was sequenced during a study of blood T cell repertoires in COVID-19. Study summary: Samples representing acute and convalescent COVID-19 were sourced from the United States, Italy and Spain. T cells, B-cell-depleted T cells, or PBMCs provided the cDNA or gDNA that served as material.

The authors' processing: Reference gene primer amplification yielded estimated nucleated cell counts. Clones were read by immunoSEQ multiplex PCR, and TCRdb kept only the in-frame ones, dropping some. That table furnishes V, J and clone size, whereas the DNA furnished D and trimming. The table has 36,000 or so clones, around nine tenths seen once. Germline lookup yields CDR1 MNHEY and CDR2 SVGAGI. The CDR3 length is 14 residues. Unmatched junction bases numbered 0, after V lost 4 bases and J lost 0 bases. The J gene is TRBJ2-7, the V gene TRBV6-5; the match to TRBD2 covers 10 bases. Source material: peripheral blood. This TCR came from a human donor in a cohort sampled during active COVID-19. The CDR3 region is CASSSSGSSYEQYF. CDR3 nucleotide sequence: TGTGCCAGCAGTTCTAGCGGGAGCTCCTACGAGCAGTACTTC.